Following are 14 T cell receptor beta chains from one sample sequenced in a study of blood T cell repertoires in COVID-19. TCRdb's table, derived via immunoSEQ multiplex PCR, lists solely in-frame clones and lacks some. The sample consists of 50,000 to 70,000 clones, around 90% of them appearing once. Sequencing input: peripheral blood. These receptors were collected from a human donor with active COVID-19. The donor label of this sample is uncertain.

J is TRBJ1-1 and V is TRBV19, with 7 bases matching TRBD1. Germline V gene sequence: CDR1 LNHDA, CDR2 SQIVND (reference sequence). There are 15 residues in the CDR3. Unmatched junction bases numbered 4, after V lost 2 bases and J lost 1 base. CDR3 sequence (DNA): TGTGCCAGTAGTATATGGGGACAGACGAACACTGAAGCTTTCTTT. Protein sequence: CASSIWGQTNTEAFF.

The rearrangement links TRBV11-3 to TRBJ2-3, with a weak D call TRBD2 (6 bases). Trimming took 6 bases from V and 6 from J, leaving 13 bases between them. The CDR3 sequence is 13 residues long. CDR1 and CDR2 from the germline V gene are SGHNT and YENEEA. The CDR3 DNA reads TGTGCCAGCAGGACGACGGCGGGGGATACGCAGTATTTT. Translating it yields CASRTTAGDTQYF.

This clone was seen only a few times. V and J are TRBV4-1 and TRBJ2-5; D gene uncertain. The germline V gene encodes CDR1 MGHRA and CDR2 YSYEKL. V lost 5 bases and J lost 1, with 8 bases in between. This CDR3 contains 13 residues. The CDR3 DNA follows: TGCGCCAGCAGCTTGACACCCCAAGAGACCCAGTACTTC. Translating gives CASSLTPQETQYF.

V is TRBV30 and J is TRBJ2-5, with 7 bases fitting TRBD1. Germline V lookup: CDR1 GTSNPN, CDR2 SVGIG (reference sequence). There are 11 residues in the CDR3. Unmatched junction bases numbered 5, after V lost 0 bases and J lost 13 bases. The CDR3 sequence: CAWSVVGQMYF. In nucleotides, the CDR3 is TGTGCCTGGAGTGTAGTGGGACAGATGTACTTC.

The rearrangement uses TRBV5-1 and TRBJ2-7; D is perhaps TRBD1 (6 bases). The length of the CDR3 is 14 residues. The ends were cut back, 5 bases at V and 2 bases at J, with 14 bases in the middle. Germline V gene data show CDR1 as SGHRS and CDR2 as YFSETQ. Here the CDR3 reads CASRVGTNTYEQYF. The CDR3 coding sequence is TGCGCCAGCAGGGTTGGGACAAATACCTACGAGCAGTACTTC.

This chain connects TRBV6-2 or TRBV6-3 to TRBJ1-1; possible D gene TRBD1, 6 bases. The CDR3 is made up of 12 amino acids. Germline V gene sequence: CDR1 MNHEY, CDR2 SVGEGT. The V end was cut by 5 bases, the J end by 4 bases, with 8 bases between. The CDR3 protein is CASSQGRTEAFF. DNA of the CDR3: TGTGCCAGCAGTCAGGGGCGCACTGAAGCTTTCTTT.

This clone was counted a few times. V and J are TRBV14 and TRBJ2-7; TRBD1 matches at 7 bases. Germline V gene data show CDR1 as SGHDN and CDR2 as FVKESK. The V gene end was trimmed by 5 bases and the J gene end by 4 bases; junction bases not matched to a gene: 5. The CDR3 has 13 amino acids. The CDR3 sequence: CASSRGTAYEQYF. The CDR3 DNA sequence: TGTGCCAGCAGCAGAGGGACAGCTTACGAGCAGTACTTC.

The genes are TRBV9 and TRBJ2-2; the match to TRBD1 covers 9 bases. Looked up from germline, CDR1 is SGDLS and CDR2 is YYNGEE. CDR3 length equals 15 residues. Trimming at V came to 3 bases and at J to 6 bases, leaving 6 bases not matched to a gene. CDR3 sequence (DNA): TGTGCCAGCAGCGCCCGGAGGACAGGGGCCGGGGAGCTGTTTTTT. This encodes CASSARRTGAGELFF.

The CDR3 nucleotides read TGTGCCACCAGTGATTTTCCCCAGAACACCGGGGAGCTGTTTTTT. It translates to CATSDFPQNTGELFF. The chain is built from TRBV24-1 and TRBJ2-2; no firm D call. Trimming took off 1 base at V and 1 base at J, with 6 bases between the two ends. The CDR3 loop spans 15 amino acids. The germline gives CDR1 KGHDR, CDR2 SFDVKD.

The rearrangement links TRBV5-1 to TRBJ2-1, with 9 nucleotides matching TRBD2. CDR3 length: 15 amino acids. V dropped 0 bases and J dropped 4; count of bases not matched to a gene: 2. The germline CDR1 and CDR2 sequences are SGHRS and YFSETQ. CDR3 DNA: TGCGCCAGCAGCTTGGGTAGCGGGAGTTACAATGAGCAGTTCTTC. Its protein is CASSLGSGSYNEQFF.

The rearrangement uses TRBV28 and TRBJ2-6, with no clear D. The CDR3 runs to 14 residues. Germline loops: CDR1 MDHEN, CDR2 SYDVKM. V was clipped by 5 bases and J by 2 bases, with 7 bases between them. CDR3 region: CASSNLAGANVLTF. In DNA form, the CDR3 reads TGTGCCAGCAGTAACCTAGCTGGGGCCAACGTCCTGACTTTC.

The chain uses TRBV3-1 (or the pseudogene TRBV3-2) and TRBJ2-7; weak D call: TRBD1 (6 bases). Trimming stripped 2 bases from V and 6 bases from J, with 11 bases between. Germline-derived CDR1 and CDR2 are LGHDT and YNNKEL (reference sequence). The CDR3 covers 13 residues. The CDR3 sequence: CASSQNRDTEQYF. DNA of the CDR3: TGTGCCAGCAGCCAAAACCGGGACACCGAGCAGTACTTC.

This clone was picked up a small number of times. The rearrangement uses TRBV5-1 and TRBJ1-5; D remains unclear. This CDR3 comprises 17 residues. V was trimmed by 4 bases and J by 2 bases, leaving 19 bases between them. CDR1 is SGHRS, CDR2 YFSETQ, per germline. The CDR3 spells CASSLLPSASGNQPQHF. Here the CDR3 DNA reads TGCGCCAGCAGCCTGCTGCCGAGCGCCTCGGGCAATCAGCCCCAGCATTTT.

This chain joins TRBV12-3 or TRBV12-4 and TRBJ1-1; D remains unclear. V lost 6 bases and J 4 bases, leaving 12 bases between the germline ends. The CDR3 is 13 residues long. As DNA, the CDR3 is TGTGCCAGCAGCCCAGAGGGCGCCACTGAAGCTTTCTTT. This gives the protein CASSPEGATEAFF.